One sample yielded the 17 T cell receptor beta chains listed below, sequenced in a study of T cells in Graves' hyperthyroidism and ophthalmopathy. Amplification of TCR beta CDR3 regions was performed using RNA transcripts as template. The TCR CDR3 first-round RT-PCR relied on the HTBI primer set. TCRdb itself ran the multiplex PCR reads through MiXCR, one entry per CDR3 protein. The repertoire holds about 620,000 distinct CDR3 sequences, with around 16% as singletons. Sequenced material: blood. The source is a woman under 40 with Graves' hyperthyroidism.

In its sample, this clonotype was seen a few times. The J gene is TRBJ1-2, the V gene TRBV20-1; D remains ambiguous. Deletions cut 4 bases from V and 8 bases from J, with 20 bases between. The germline V gene has CDR1 DFQATT and CDR2 SNEGSKA (reference sequence). This CDR3 spans 14 amino acids. CDR3 in amino acids: CSAKTPWGIEGYTF. The CDR3 coding sequence is TGCAGTGCTAAGACGCCATGGGGAATTGAAGGCTACACCTTC.

This clonotype showed up many times. The chain is built from TRBV2 and TRBJ2-1, with D maybe TRBD2 (5 bases). Germline V lookup: CDR1 SNHLY, CDR2 FYNNEI. The CDR3 runs to 15 residues. The V end was cut by 7 bases, the J end by 5 bases, with 18 bases between. The CDR3 loop is CASKDSHYRDNEQFF. The CDR3, as DNA: TGTGCCAGCAAGGACTCCCATTATAGAGACAATGAGCAGTTCTTC.

Ten or more counts support this clonotype. This chain joins TRBV15 and TRBJ2-7, with 10 bases matching TRBD2. In germline, CDR1 is LNHNV, CDR2 YYDKDF (reference sequence). This CDR3 is 15 amino acids long. V lost 1 base to trimming and J lost 7 bases; unmatched junction nucleotides: 7. Here the CDR3 reads CATSRGGLAQTEQYF. CDR3 in DNA: TGTGCCACCAGCAGAGGGGGACTAGCGCAAACTGAGCAGTACTTC.

This clonotype has at least ten counts. The V call is TRBV6-1, the J call TRBJ1-6, with D unresolved. This CDR3 contains 15 residues. V was shortened by 1 base and J by 8 bases, with 12 bases between the two germline ends. Germline CDR1 MNHNS, CDR2 SASEGT. This chain's CDR3 is CASSEDPGNYSPLHF. The DNA of the CDR3 is TGTGCCAGCAGTGAAGATCCGGGGAATTATTCACCCCTCCACTTT.

V is TRBV20-1 and J is TRBJ2-4, with 9 bases aligning to TRBD1. The CDR3 totals 16 residues. Germline lookup yields CDR1 DFQATT and CDR2 SNEGSKA (reference sequence). With 6 bases clipped from V and 5 bases from J, the junction kept 14 bases outside the gene matches. CDR3 residues: CSASWGNRGLENIQYF. The DNA of the CDR3 is TGCAGTGCGAGTTGGGGAAACAGGGGGCTGGAAAACATTCAGTACTTC.

Concerning this clonotype: One end of the junction varies from germline; a read error may be responsible. V and J are TRBV11-3 and TRBJ2-3; D not resolved. Germline lookup yields CDR1 SGHNT and CDR2 YENEEA. The CDR3 length is 13 residues. Here the CDR3 DNA reads TGTGTCAGCAGCCGCATCTCCGGGGATACGCAGTATTTT. Translated: CVSSRISGDTQYF.

Regarding this clonotype: Just one base apart from a much larger clone, this may be a read error. The rearrangement uses TRBV20-1 and TRBJ2-7; 12 bases line up with TRBD2. CDR1 is DFQATT, CDR2 SNEGSKA, per germline (reference sequence). CDR3 length: 14 residues. The CDR3 protein is CGAPSGTSGYEQYF. Here the CDR3 DNA reads TGCGGTGCTCCATCCGGGACTAGCGGGTACGAGCAGTACTTC.

This clonotype was counted ten times or more. The rearrangement joins TRBV24-1 to TRBJ2-1; D remains ambiguous. Germline CDR1 reads KGHDR; CDR2 reads SFDVKD. The V end lost 1 base, the J end lost 4 bases, and 7 bases lay between the germline ends. This CDR3 is 14 amino acids long. The CDR3 is CATSDFPQYNEQFF. The DNA of the CDR3 is TGTGCCACCAGTGATTTTCCGCAATACAATGAGCAGTTCTTC.

This clonotype was observed a few times. This chain uses TRBV9 with TRBJ1-6; D not resolved. The CDR3 extends over 13 amino acids. Germline V lookup: CDR1 SGDLS, CDR2 YYNGEE. Trimming cost V 3 bases and J 8 bases, with 9 bases left between them. Written as DNA, the CDR3 is TGTGCCAGCAGCGGAGAGACTTATTCACCCCTCCACTTT. As protein: CASSGETYSPLHF. Complete variable domain (other parts from reference TRBV9 and TRBJ1-6): DSGVTQTPKHLITATGQRVTLRCSPRSGDLSVYWYQQSLDQGLQFLIQYYNGEERAKGNILERFSAQQFPDLHSELNLSSLELGDSALYFCASSGETYSPLHFGNGTRLTVT.

This clonotype was picked up a small number of times. The chain links TRBV11-3 to TRBJ2-7, with D perhaps matching TRBD2 (5 bases). V was pared by 1 base and J by 5 bases, with 12 bases between. From germline, CDR1 is SGHNT and CDR2 YENEEA. The CDR3 extends over 14 amino acids. CDR3 DNA: TGTGCCAGCAGCTTAGGACCGGGGATCGACGAGCAGTACTTC. It encodes CASSLGPGIDEQYF. Full variable domain (missing parts from reference TRBV11-3 and TRBJ2-7): EAGVVQSPRYKIIEKKQPVAFWCNPISGHNTLYWYLQNLGQGPELLIRYENEEAVDDSQLPKDRFSAERLKGVDSTLKIQPAELGDSAVYLCASSLGPGIDEQYFGPGTRLTVT.

A few counts support this clonotype. The chain combines TRBV14 with TRBJ2-1; perhaps TRBD2 as D (6 bases). From germline, CDR1 is SGHDN and CDR2 FVKESK. Between the trimmed V and J ends, which lost 0 bases and 13 bases, there was a span of 13 bases. The CDR3 has 13 amino acids. Here the CDR3 DNA reads TGTGCCAGCAGCCAAGATTATCTCGGGACTCAGTTCTTC. Translating it yields CASSQDYLGTQFF.

Notes on this clonotype: A much bigger clone sits one base away, suggesting this may be a read error. The chain links TRBV28 to TRBJ1-5; D ambiguous. V lost 6 bases and J 4 bases, leaving 10 bases between the germline ends. Germline loops: CDR1 MDHEN, CDR2 SYDVKM. The CDR3 contains 13 residues. DNA for the CDR3: TGTGCCAGCAGATCTACCAGTAATCAGCCCCAGCATTTT. Translation gives CASRSTSNQPQHF.

Here the CDR3 reads CASSLSYREGQPQHF. The CDR3 coding sequence is TGTGCCAGCAGCCTTAGTTACAGGGAGGGTCAGCCCCAGCATTTT. The chain is built from TRBV5-6 and TRBJ1-5; perhaps TRBD1 as D (6 bases). V was cut by 4 bases and J by 6 bases, with 17 bases left in between. The germline V gene has CDR1 SGHDT and CDR2 YYEEEE. This CDR3 contains 15 residues. The full variable domain, its missing parts supplied by reference TRBV5-6 and TRBJ1-5, is DAGVTQSPTHLIKTRGQQVTLRCSPKSGHDTVSWYQQALGQGPQFIFQYYEEEERQRGNFPDRFSGHQFPNYSSELNVNALLLGDSALYLCASSLSYREGQPQHFGDGTRLSIL.

This clonotype was seen just once. The V and J genes are TRBV27 and TRBJ2-4; 11 bases line up with TRBD2. This CDR3 spans 16 amino acids. The junction had 11 bases not matched to a gene; V was cut back by 4 bases and J by 9 bases. Germline V gene lookup returns CDR1 MNHEY and CDR2 SMNVEV (reference sequence). The DNA of the CDR3 is TGTGCCAGCAGTTCCCCGACTAGCGGGACGGAGGGCATTCAGTACTTC. Translated: CASSSPTSGTEGIQYF.

As for this clonotype: A single base separates this from a much larger clone, so it may be a read error. The chain links TRBV5-5 to TRBJ2-3; D uncertain. Between the trimmed V and J ends, which lost 3 bases and 10 bases, there was a span of 18 bases. Germline V gene lookup returns CDR1 SGHKS and CDR2 YYEKEE (reference sequence). The CDR3 runs to 14 residues. CDR3 in amino acids: CASSSRSLADAQYF. In DNA form, the CDR3 reads TGTGCCAGCAGCTCTCGGTCATTGGCCGATGCGCAGTATTTT.

Only one count was recorded for this clonotype. The rearrangement uses TRBV9 and TRBJ2-1; a possible D gene is TRBD2 (5 bases). Trimming took off 1 base at V and 15 bases at J, with 17 bases between the two ends. The CDR3 extends over 13 amino acids. In germline, CDR1 is SGDLS, CDR2 YYNGEE. CDR3 loop: CASSVYVGGRRFF. DNA of the CDR3: TGTGCCAGCAGCGTATATGTCGGCGGGCGTCGGTTCTTC.

This chain links TRBV20-1 with TRBJ1-6, with a tentative D call TRBD1 (5 bases). Germline CDR1 and CDR2: DFQATT and SNEGSKA (reference sequence). The germline V and J ends were trimmed by 4 bases and 0 bases, with 13 bases remaining between them. The CDR3 length is 16 residues. CDR3 sequence: CSAKRQISSYNSPLHF. The DNA of the CDR3 is TGCAGTGCTAAGCGACAGATCAGCTCCTATAATTCACCCCTCCACTTT.